The 29 T cell receptor beta chains presented below share a single source sample, sequenced in a study of Graves' ophthalmopathy and Graves' hyperthyroidism. Amplifying from RNA transcripts, the study obtained TCR beta CDR3 regions. HTBI-primed first-round RT-PCR preceded second-round multiplex PCR. TCRdb reanalysed the multiplex PCR reads using MiXCR and keeps one entry per CDR3 protein. The data show 500,000 to 800,000 distinct CDR3 sequences, over 40% seen once. Sequencing was done on a sample of peripheral blood. The receptors derive from an adult man with Graves' ophthalmopathy.

This chain joins TRBV7-9 and TRBJ1-5, with 8 bases aligning to TRBD1. Germline V gene lookup returns CDR1 SEHNR and CDR2 FQNEAQ (reference sequence). The CDR3 is 17 residues long. J lost 4 bases, V lost 9 bases, and 17 bases had no gene match. The CDR3 sequence: CASPHGDRRLGNQPQHF. The CDR3 nucleotides are TGTGCCAGTCCCCACGGGGACAGGAGGCTTGGGAATCAGCCCCAGCATTTT.

This clonotype was detected many times. The V gene is TRBV7-3, the J gene TRBJ1-1; perhaps TRBD1 as D (5 bases). Germline values: CDR1 SGHTA, CDR2 FQGTGA. The CDR3 has 14 residues. V lost 2 bases and J lost 3, with 10 bases in between. For the CDR3, the DNA is TGTGCCAGCAGCTTAGGGGGGGTAGACACTGAAGCTTTCTTT. Translating it yields CASSLGGVDTEAFF.

This clonotype was picked up many times. The V call is TRBV7-3, the J call TRBJ1-5; perhaps TRBD1 as D (6 bases). V was cut by 1 base and J by 2 bases, with 15 bases left in between. CDR1 is SGHTA, CDR2 FQGTGA, per germline. There are 17 residues in the CDR3. The CDR3: CASSLRRAGVRNQPQHF. The CDR3 nucleotides are TGTGCCAGCAGCTTAAGGCGGGCAGGGGTGCGCAATCAGCCCCAGCATTTT.

This clonotype was recorded once. Here the CDR3 omits its conserved ending phenylalanine or tryptophan, so a read error is the likely source. The chain links TRBV25-1 to TRBJ1-2; D perhaps matches TRBD1 (5 bases). Germline CDR1 MGHDK, CDR2 SYGVNS. This CDR3 has 12 residues. The V and J ends lost 8 bases and 4 bases respectively, with 11 bases between them. The CDR3 is CASSPRGYGYTL. The CDR3 bases are TGTGCCAGCTCCCCGAGGGGCTATGGCTACACCCTC.

This clonotype was found many times. V gene TRBV7-6 combines with J gene TRBJ1-1; the D is unclear. CDR1 is SGHVS and CDR2 is FNYEAQ in the germline V gene. The CDR3 sequence is 15 residues long. V dropped 5 bases and J dropped 12 bases, with 25 bases sitting between them. The CDR3 nucleotides are TGTGCCAGCAGCGTCACACCAGGAACCTTCACTGGTACTTTCTTT. This gives the protein CASSVTPGTFTGTFF.

CDR3 DNA sequence: TGTGCCAGCAGGCCCGGGCAGGAGAATGAAAAACTGTTTTTT. This encodes CASRPGQENEKLFF. The V and J genes are TRBV11-1 and TRBJ1-4, with D unclear. Trimming pared 6 bases from V and 5 bases from J, leaving 13 bases between. The length of the CDR3 is 14 residues. Germline V gene sequence: CDR1 SGHAT, CDR2 FQDESV (reference sequence).

This chain uses TRBV30 with TRBJ2-6; D is perhaps TRBD1 (5 bases). The ends were cut back, 2 bases at V and 4 bases at J, with 9 bases in the middle. This CDR3 has 14 residues. Germline V gene data show CDR1 as GTSNPN and CDR2 as SVGIG (reference sequence). The CDR3 region has the DNA TGTGCCTGGAGTAAGGGGTCCGGGGCCAACGTCCTGACTTTC. Translated: CAWSKGSGANVLTF.

The rearrangement links TRBV5-1 to TRBJ1-5; 7 nucleotides align to TRBD1. The CDR3 sequence is 16 residues long. CDR1 is SGHRS, CDR2 YFSETQ, per germline. J lost 10 bases, V lost 0 bases, and 13 bases had no gene match. The CDR3 loop is CASSLGQGVSYAPQHF. CDR3 nucleotide sequence: TGCGCCAGCAGCTTGGGGCAGGGGGTCTCATATGCCCCCCAGCATTTT. The full variable domain, in which reference TRBV5-1 and TRBJ1-5 provide the parts outside the CDR3, is KAGVTQTPRYLIKTRGQQVTLSCSPISGHRSVSWYQQTPGQGLQFLFEYFSETQRNKGNFPGRFSGRQFSNSRSEMNVSTLELGDSALYLCASSLGQGVSYAPQHFGDGTRLSIL.

This chain uses TRBV5-1 with TRBJ2-5; TRBD1 is a possible D gene (5 bases). The ends were cut back, 0 bases at V and 2 bases at J, with 11 bases in the middle. This CDR3 comprises 15 residues. CDR1 is SGHRS, CDR2 YFSETQ, per germline. This chain's CDR3 is CASSLGGTQQETQYF. CDR3 DNA: TGCGCCAGCAGCTTGGGGGGCACCCAACAAGAGACCCAGTACTTC.

This chain connects TRBV13 to TRBJ2-5; possible D gene TRBD1, 5 bases. The CDR3 sequence is 12 residues long. V lost 4 bases and J lost 3, with 6 bases in between. Germline CDR1 reads PRHDT; CDR2 reads FYEKMQ (reference sequence). Written as DNA, the CDR3 is TGTGCCAGCAGCTCGACAGAAGAGACCCAGTACTTC. Encoded protein: CASSSTEETQYF.

The rearrangement uses TRBV5-1 and TRBJ2-5; the match to TRBD1 covers 12 bases. The J segment lost 5 bases and the V segment lost 0 bases, leaving 14 bases of the junction unmatched. Germline lookup yields CDR1 SGHRS and CDR2 YFSETQ. The CDR3 contains 19 residues. The CDR3 coding sequence is TGCGCCAGCAGCTTGGAAGTGTTCGGGGGACAGGGGGCGAGGGAGACCCAGTACTTC. Translating gives CASSLEVFGGQGARETQYF.

The sample holds many counts of this clonotype. The CDR3 DNA reads as TGTGCCAGCAGTCGGAGGGCCCTCTCCTACGAGCAGTACTTC. The encoded protein is CASSRRALSYEQYF. The chain has TRBV13 and TRBJ2-7; maybe TRBD2 (6 bases). Germline V gives CDR1 PRHDT, CDR2 FYEKMQ (reference sequence). This CDR3 is built from 14 residues. The V end was cut by 6 bases, the J end by 0 bases, with 12 bases between.

This clonotype was seen just once. A much larger clone lies one base from this, so it may be a read error. The chain carries TRBV19 and TRBJ1-5, with TRBD1 as a possible D gene (6 bases). The CDR3 length is 14 residues. Germline CDR1 and CDR2: LNHDA and SQIVND (reference sequence). CDR3 sequence reads: CASSAGHGNRPQHF. The CDR3 DNA follows: TGTGCCAGTAGTGCGGGACACGGTAATCGGCCCCAGCATTTT.

This clonotype was recorded many times. V and J are TRBV7-2 and TRBJ1-5; TRBD1 is a possible D gene (6 bases). Per the germline V gene, CDR1 is SGHTA and CDR2 is FQGNSA. V lost 1 base to trimming and J lost 4 bases, with 11 bases between them. This CDR3 comprises 15 residues. The CDR3 coding sequence is TGTGCCAGCAGCTTAGTACAGGGATCGAATCAGCCCCAGCATTTT. Protein sequence: CASSLVQGSNQPQHF.

This clonotype was observed at least ten times. The J gene is TRBJ1-5, the V gene TRBV7-2; possible D gene TRBD1, 5 bases. Trimming pared 2 bases from V and 2 bases from J, leaving 13 bases between. There are 16 residues in the CDR3. CDR1 and CDR2 (germline): SGHTA, FQGNSA. The chain's CDR3 is CASSLFRGGGNQPQHF. CDR3 sequence (DNA): TGTGCCAGCAGCTTATTTCGGGGAGGGGGCAATCAGCCCCAGCATTTT.

As to this clonotype: Mismatch with germline at one junction end may stem from a read error. The rearrangement links TRBV6-6 to TRBJ2-7; TRBD1 is a possible D gene (6 bases). Germline assignment: CDR1 MNHNY and CDR2 SVGAGI (reference sequence). CDR3 size: 12 residues. Written as DNA, the CDR3 is TGTGGCAGCAGTGCGGACAGCTACGAGCAGTACTTC. Translating gives CGSSADSYEQYF.

The genes are TRBV7-3 and TRBJ2-5; 12 positions agree with TRBD2. This CDR3 has 15 amino acids. After removal of 5 bases from V and 5 bases from J, the junction contained 6 bases not matched to a gene. Germline CDR1 is SGHTA and CDR2 is FQGTGA. DNA of the CDR3: TGTGCCAGCAGCATCGAACTAGCGGGAGGTGAGACCCAGTACTTC. Its translation is CASSIELAGGETQYF.

V is TRBV29-1 and J is TRBJ2-7; D may be TRBD1 (5 bases). This CDR3 is built from 12 residues. Per the germline V gene, CDR1 is SQVTM and CDR2 is ANQGSEA. Trimming removed 6 bases from V and 7 bases from J, with 16 bases in between. CDR3: CSVANTGVEQYF. The CDR3 coding sequence is TGCAGCGTCGCGAATACAGGTGTGGAGCAGTACTTC.

There are a few counts of this clonotype. The chain is built from TRBV12-3 or TRBV12-4 and TRBJ2-5; possible D gene TRBD2, 6 bases. The CDR3 runs 15 residues. Trimming pared 4 bases from V and 0 bases from J, leaving 12 bases between. CDR3 nucleotide sequence: TGTGCCAGCAGTTCTCACGGGGGTAACCAAGAGACCCAGTACTTC. Translated, it gives CASSSHGGNQETQYF.

V is TRBV5-1 and J is TRBJ2-5, with D unclear. The germline V gene encodes CDR1 SGHRS and CDR2 YFSETQ. The CDR3 contains 13 residues. Trimming pared 7 bases from V and 5 bases from J, leaving 15 bases between. The CDR3 region has the DNA TGCGCCAGCGCCAGGACCGGCGTCGAGACCCAGTACTTC. This sequence encodes CASARTGVETQYF.

This clonotype appeared a few times. The V and J genes are TRBV4-1 and TRBJ2-7; tentative D call: TRBD2 (5 bases). The germline gives CDR1 MGHRA, CDR2 YSYEKL. CDR3 length equals 14 residues. V shed 1 base and J shed 2 bases, with 9 bases lying between them. The CDR3 bases are TGCGCCAGCAGCCAAGTACCACTAGCCTACGAGCAGTACTTC. Its protein product is CASSQVPLAYEQYF.

The gene calls are TRBV5-4 and TRBJ2-7; 7 nucleotides align to TRBD1. The CDR3 length is 13 residues. CDR1 and CDR2 (germline): SGHNT, YYREEE (reference sequence). The V segment lost 4 bases and the J segment 6 bases; nucleotides outside the gene matches: 7. CDR3 loop: CASSRDSVREQYF. The CDR3 nucleotides read TGTGCCAGCAGCAGGGACAGCGTGCGCGAGCAGTACTTC.

This clonotype was observed at least ten times. The chain employs TRBV9 and TRBJ1-2, with 8 bases that match TRBD1. CDR1 and CDR2 from the germline V gene are SGDLS and YYNGEE. Losses at the gene ends were 3 bases for V and 4 bases for J; bases not matched to a gene: 5. This CDR3 has 14 residues. CDR3 amino acids: CASSEAGGGYGYTF. In DNA, the CDR3 is TGTGCCAGCAGCGAGGCAGGGGGCGGCTATGGCTACACCTTC.

The genes are TRBV29-1 and TRBJ1-2, with D possibly TRBD1 on 6 matching bases. In germline, CDR1 is SQVTM, CDR2 ANQGSEA. The CDR3 contains 16 residues. V lost 0 bases and J 2 bases, leaving 16 bases between the germline ends. CDR3 region: CSVEDSRRGANYGYTF. The CDR3 DNA is TGCAGCGTTGAAGACAGCCGCAGGGGCGCAAACTATGGCTACACCTTC.

This clonotype was seen many times. The CDR3 is CAIREGRENSPLHF. The CDR3 DNA is TGTGCCATCAGAGAAGGACGGGAAAATTCACCCCTCCACTTT. This chain joins TRBV10-3 and TRBJ1-6, with D uncertain. The germline V gene has CDR1 ENHRY and CDR2 SYGVKD. This CDR3 contains 14 residues. V was clipped by 6 bases and J by 7 bases, with 13 bases between them.

There are many counts of this clonotype. This chain uses TRBV7-2 with TRBJ1-1; TRBD1 matches 7 bases. CDR1 and CDR2 (germline): SGHTA, FQGNSA. With 8 bases clipped from V and 6 bases from J, the junction kept 12 bases outside the gene matches. This CDR3 spans 14 amino acids. The CDR3 DNA follows: TGTGCCAGCCAATCCGAATACAGGGGCTCTGAAGCTTTCTTT. It codes for CASQSEYRGSEAFF. Together with reference TRBV7-2 and TRBJ1-1, the CDR3 gives the full variable domain: GAGVSQSPSNKVTEKGKDVELRCDPISGHTALYWYRQSLGQGLEFLIYFQGNSAPDKSGLPSDRFSAERTGGSVSTLTIQRTQQEDSAVYLCASQSEYRGSEAFFGQGTRLTVV.

The V call is TRBV7-6, the J call TRBJ1-6, with D maybe TRBD1 (5 bases). This CDR3 contains 16 residues. CDR1 is SGHVS, CDR2 FNYEAQ, per germline. The V end lost 8 bases, the J end lost 3 bases, and 17 bases lay between the germline ends. This CDR3 reads CASSPNSQVYNSPLHF. The CDR3 bases are TGTGCCAGCTCACCAAACTCACAGGTCTATAATTCACCCCTCCACTTT.

This chain links TRBV6-1 with TRBJ1-1; D not resolved. The CDR3 is 14 residues long. V lost 8 bases and J lost 1, with 14 bases in between. Per the germline V gene, CDR1 is MNHNS and CDR2 is SASEGT. CDR3 amino acids: CASRVPPGNTEAFF. CDR3 nucleotides: TGTGCCAGCCGGGTCCCCCCGGGGAACACTGAAGCTTTCTTT.

As concerns this clonotype: A much larger clone differs from this one at a single base, so this may be a read error. The chain couples TRBV12-5 to TRBJ1-2; D unclear. The length of the CDR3 is 9 residues. Germline CDR1 reads LGHNT; CDR2 reads FRNRAP. V lost 7 bases and J 12 bases, leaving 9 bases between the germline ends. CDR3: CASDLSHTF. The CDR3 region has the DNA TGTGCTAGTGACTTGTCCCACACCTTC.